Shown below are 32 T cell receptor beta chains from a single sample sequenced in a study of blood T cells in healthy people across ages. A sample-barcoded 5' primer and a J-beta primer mix were used in a second PCR of roughly 6 to 11 cycles. TCRdb re-called the 5' RACE reads through MiXCR, storing one row per CDR3 protein. The table lists around 990,000 distinct CDR3 sequences, 35% to 45% of them singletons, with about an eighth in the top ten. Sequencing was performed on blood. The receptors here all came from a man younger than 30 in good health.

J is TRBJ2-7 and V is TRBV7-2; D may be TRBD1 or TRBD2 (5 bases each). V dropped 3 bases and J dropped 7 bases, with 16 bases sitting between them. The CDR3 is 14 amino acids. Germline loops: CDR1 SGHTA, CDR2 FQGNSA. As DNA, the CDR3 is TGTGCCAGCAGCTTCGGACGGGGCTACAATGAGCAGTACTTC. Protein sequence: CASSFGRGYNEQYF.

In its sample, this clonotype was seen a few times. The chain recombines TRBV6-5 with TRBJ1-5; D is ambiguous. Germline V gene data show CDR1 as MNHEY and CDR2 as SVGAGI. Trimming took 2 bases from V and 10 from J, leaving 12 bases between them. The CDR3 runs to 13 residues. CDR3 sequence: CASSYEPDDPQHF. The CDR3 DNA follows: TGTGCCAGCAGTTACGAACCTGATGACCCCCAGCATTTT.

This chain links TRBV11-2 with TRBJ2-1; 15 bases agree with TRBD2. The CDR3 has 20 amino acids. Losses at the gene ends were 2 bases for V and 0 bases for J; bases not matched to a gene: 8. Germline CDR1 and CDR2: SGHAT and FQNNGV. The CDR3 protein is CASSLSLGGLAGGSYNEQFF. The CDR3 DNA follows: TGTGCCAGCAGCTTATCCCTAGGGGGACTAGCGGGGGGCTCCTACAATGAGCAGTTCTTC.

Only a few counts were recorded for this clonotype. This rearrangement joins TRBV5-1 to TRBJ1-1, with D possibly matching TRBD1 (6 bases). The CDR3 contains 15 residues. Trimming pared 9 bases from V and 5 bases from J, leaving 23 bases between. Germline CDR1 and CDR2: SGHRS and YFSETQ. CDR3 protein: CATKLGGTQDTEAFF. For the CDR3, the DNA is TGCGCCACCAAGCTCGGAGGGACACAGGATACTGAAGCTTTCTTT.

This clonotype has ten or more counts. The rearrangement links TRBV4-3 to TRBJ2-7; the D is unclear. The CDR3 covers 16 residues. V lost 1 base to trimming and J lost 2 bases, with 15 bases between them. CDR1 is LGHNA and CDR2 is YSLEER in the germline V gene. The CDR3 protein is CASSQVCRVGTYEQYF. As DNA, the CDR3 is TGCGCCAGCAGCCAAGTTTGTAGGGTTGGCACCTACGAGCAGTACTTC.

In regard to this clonotype: It may be a read error: a sequence one base away is much more abundant. The chain is built from TRBV20-1 and TRBJ2-1; TRBD2 matches at 7 bases. The J call is in doubt because the DNA end fits TRBJ2-7 better. CDR1 and CDR2 from the germline V gene are DFQATT and SNEGSKA (reference sequence). The CDR3 is made up of 16 amino acids. The CDR3 sequence is CSARDLLALSYNEQYF. CDR3 DNA: TGCAGTGCTAGAGACCTACTAGCGCTCTCCTACAATGAGCAGTACTTC.

Only a few counts were recorded for this clonotype. The rearrangement joins TRBV6-2 or TRBV6-3 to TRBJ2-3, with unresolved D. CDR1 and CDR2 (germline): MNHEY, SVGEGT. The V end was cut by 5 bases, the J end by 2 bases, with 14 bases between. This CDR3 is 15 amino acids long. CDR3 region: CASSAPTITTDTQYF. The CDR3 DNA follows: TGTGCCAGCAGTGCGCCTACAATCACCACAGATACGCAGTATTTT.

This chain links TRBV7-8 with TRBJ1-1; tentative D call: TRBD1 (5 bases). The germline V gene encodes CDR1 SGHVS and CDR2 FQNEAQ. V gave up 6 bases and J gave up 0 bases, with 14 bases separating them. The CDR3 contains 15 residues. The CDR3 is CASRRGPGLNTEAFF. The CDR3 bases are TGTGCCAGCAGACGGGGACCTGGGCTGAACACTGAAGCTTTCTTT.

Many counts were recorded for this clonotype. V gene TRBV28 combines with J gene TRBJ2-3; D gene ambiguous. The CDR3 loop spans 14 amino acids. Germline assignment: CDR1 MDHEN and CDR2 SYDVKM. The ends were cut back, 5 bases at V and 3 bases at J, with 12 bases in the middle. The CDR3 loop reads CASSAVAQTDTQYF. As DNA, the CDR3 is TGTGCCAGCAGTGCGGTGGCCCAGACAGATACGCAGTATTTT.

This clonotype occurred a few times. This chain connects TRBV9 to TRBJ2-1, with a possible D match to TRBD1 (6 bases). CDR3 length: 15 residues. Germline V CDR1 and CDR2: SGDLS, YYNGEE. Trimming took off 0 bases at V and 5 bases at J, with 12 bases between the two ends. The CDR3 sequence is CASSVAPGADNEQFF. In DNA, the CDR3 is TGTGCCAGCAGCGTAGCCCCAGGGGCCGACAATGAGCAGTTCTTC.

The CDR3 DNA is TGTGCCAGCAGCTTAACTCAGTTCTATTACGAGCAGTACTTC. Protein product: CASSLTQFYYEQYF. This chain connects TRBV11-2 to TRBJ2-7; D unclear. This CDR3 spans 14 amino acids. The V and J ends lost 2 bases and 4 bases respectively, with 12 bases between them. The V gene's germline CDR1 is SGHAT and CDR2 FQNNGV.

This clonotype occurred a few times. This chain uses TRBV14 with TRBJ2-5, with 10 bases identical to TRBD1. There are 15 residues in the CDR3. Germline CDR1 and CDR2: SGHDN and FVKESK. The trim removed 6 bases at V and 5 bases at J, leaving 9 bases unmatched. DNA of the CDR3: TGTGCCAGCAGTCTTCGGACAGGGGGTCTGGAGACCCAGTACTTC. The encoded protein is CASSLRTGGLETQYF.

This clonotype has ten or more counts. The chain recombines TRBV2 with TRBJ2-5; 8 bases line up with TRBD1. J lost 2 bases, V lost 5 bases, and 7 bases had no gene match. Germline V gene lookup returns CDR1 SNHLY and CDR2 FYNNEI. The CDR3 is 15 residues long. DNA of the CDR3: TGTGCCAGCAGTTCGGACAGGGCTCCTCAAGAGACCCAGTACTTC. Protein sequence: CASSSDRAPQETQYF.

The chain recombines TRBV6-6 with TRBJ1-2; no reliable D call. The CDR3 extends over 15 amino acids. Germline CDR1 is MNHNY and CDR2 is SVGAGI (reference sequence). Trimming shortened V by 2 bases and J by 6 bases, and 16 bases separated the two germline ends. The CDR3 nucleotides read TGTGCCAGCAGTTACGCGCGCGGGGAGATGGATGGCTACACCTTC. This encodes CASSYARGEMDGYTF.

This clonotype has more than one count but fewer than ten. The chain is built from TRBV6-2 or TRBV6-3 and TRBJ2-5; D assignment may be TRBD1 or TRBD2 (5 bases each). Germline loops: CDR1 MNHEY, CDR2 SVGEGT. This CDR3 is 15 amino acids long. V lost 10 bases and J lost 1, with 19 bases in between. CDR3 sequence (DNA): TGTGCCACCGGGGCCCAACCTACGATCCAAGAGACCCAGTACTTC. Its protein is CATGAQPTIQETQYF.

Ten or more counts support this clonotype. The chain links TRBV19 to TRBJ2-3; D perhaps matches TRBD1 (5 bases). The CDR3 spans 14 residues. V dropped 4 bases and J dropped 2 bases, with 10 bases sitting between them. Germline lookup yields CDR1 LNHDA and CDR2 SQIVND (reference sequence). CDR3 in amino acids: CASSKAGPTDTQYF. For the CDR3, the DNA is TGTGCCAGTAGTAAGGCAGGGCCCACAGATACGCAGTATTTT.

This clonotype was found many times. This chain uses TRBV12-3 or TRBV12-4 with TRBJ1-5, with unresolved D. The CDR3 is 13 residues long. Between the trimmed V and J ends, which lost 6 bases and 0 bases, there was a span of 6 bases. CDR3 in DNA: TGTGCCAGCAGCCTCCATAGCAATCAGCCCCAGCATTTT. Translating it yields CASSLHSNQPQHF.

The chain recombines TRBV20-1 with TRBJ2-2, with TRBD2 matching 9 bases. CDR3 length: 16 residues. Unmatched junction bases numbered 12, after V lost 6 bases and J lost 4 bases. Germline-derived CDR1 and CDR2 are DFQATT and SNEGSKA (reference sequence). CDR3 region: CSARRWGLAVTGELFF. The CDR3 DNA reads as TGCAGTGCCCGCAGGTGGGGACTAGCTGTCACCGGGGAGCTGTTTTTT.

V gene TRBV12-3 or TRBV12-4 combines with J gene TRBJ2-7, with 13 bases that match TRBD2. This CDR3 region has 16 residues. V shed 2 bases and J 7 bases; nucleotides not matched to a gene: 8. CDR3 region: CASSLPGLAGNNEQYF. Written as DNA, the CDR3 is TGTGCCAGCAGTTTACCGGGACTAGCGGGAAACAATGAGCAGTACTTC.

The J gene is TRBJ2-1, the V gene TRBV29-1; D gene uncertain. This CDR3 comprises 13 residues. V lost 2 bases to trimming and J lost 4 bases, with 9 bases between them. Germline V gene data show CDR1 as SQVTM and CDR2 as ANQGSEA. The CDR3 sequence: CSVERAAYNEQFF. CDR3 nucleotide sequence: TGCAGCGTTGAACGGGCGGCATACAATGAGCAGTTCTTC.

This sequence joins TRBV6-1 and TRBJ2-5; no clear D gene. This CDR3 contains 19 residues. Looked up from germline, CDR1 is MNHNS and CDR2 is SASEGT. Trimming removed 7 bases from V and 2 bases from J, with 29 bases in between. CDR3 in amino acids: CASTVHPLDRRFTQETQYF. CDR3 coding DNA: TGTGCCAGCACGGTTCACCCTCTAGATCGACGGTTTACACAAGAGACCCAGTACTTC.

The genes are TRBV20-1 and TRBJ2-3; tentative D call: TRBD2 (5 bases). The V end lost 0 bases, the J end lost 1 base, and 14 bases lay between the germline ends. The CDR3 length is 16 residues. Looked up from germline, CDR1 is DFQATT and CDR2 is SNEGSKA (reference sequence). The CDR3, as DNA: TGCAGTGCTAGAGAAGGAACGGGAATTGGCACAGATACGCAGTATTTT. Translated, it gives CSAREGTGIGTDTQYF.

The V call is TRBV4-1, the J call TRBJ2-3; TRBD2 matches 15 bases. J was trimmed by 9 bases and V by 5 bases; bases with no gene match: 12. Germline V CDR1 and CDR2: MGHRA, YSYEKL. The CDR3 is 17 amino acids. The CDR3 nucleotides are TGCGCCAGCAGCGCGGGACTAGCGGGGGGCCGGGGGTACACGCAGTATTTT. Protein sequence: CASSAGLAGGRGYTQYF.

Only a few counts were recorded for this clonotype. This CDR3 reads CASMDDTGSIDTQYF. The CDR3 DNA follows: TGTGCCAGCATGGACGACACAGGGAGCATCGATACGCAGTATTTT. The J gene is TRBJ2-3, the V gene TRBV2, with a possible D match to TRBD1 (6 bases). The CDR3 covers 15 residues. V lost 7 bases to trimming and J lost 6 bases, with 20 bases between them. Per germline, CDR1 SNHLY and CDR2 FYNNEI.

This clonotype has just a few counts. The chain employs TRBV6-2 or TRBV6-3 and TRBJ2-2; 13 positions match TRBD2. This CDR3 spans 20 amino acids. The V and J ends lost 6 bases and 0 bases, in that order; junction bases with no gene match: 13. Germline CDR1 and CDR2: MNHEY and SVGEGT. The CDR3 region is CASRAPGLAGFLSNTGELFF. CDR3 DNA: TGTGCCAGCAGGGCCCCGGGACTAGCGGGGTTCTTATCGAACACCGGGGAGCTGTTTTTT.

This clonotype was seen many times. J is TRBJ2-5 and V is TRBV12-5, with D hard to call. This CDR3 is built from 15 residues. CDR1 is LGHNT, CDR2 FRNRAP, per germline. The V and J ends lost 4 bases and 0 bases respectively, with 12 bases between them. The CDR3 is CASGWGCWYQETQYF. DNA of the CDR3: TGTGCTAGTGGTTGGGGTTGCTGGTACCAAGAGACCCAGTACTTC.

This clonotype was recorded a few times. The chain couples TRBV4-1 to TRBJ2-7; 9 positions agree with TRBD2. The CDR3 consists of 17 residues. The germline gives CDR1 MGHRA, CDR2 YSYEKL. V shed 0 bases, J shed 0 bases, and the junction held 6 bases outside the gene matches. CDR3 coding DNA: TGCGCCAGCAGCCAAGAAGGGACTAGCAGAAGCTCCTACGAGCAGTACTTC. Its protein product is CASSQEGTSRSSYEQYF.

V usage is TRBV6-2 or TRBV6-3 and J usage is TRBJ2-1; 16 nucleotides line up with TRBD2. The CDR3 loop spans 13 amino acids. Trimming cost V 8 bases and J 12 bases; bases outside gene matches: 4. Per the germline V gene, CDR1 is MNHEY and CDR2 is SVGEGT. The CDR3 protein is CASGTSGGARQFF. In DNA, the CDR3 is TGTGCCAGCGGGACTAGCGGGGGGGCGAGGCAGTTCTTC.

The V and J genes are TRBV7-9 and TRBJ1-6; perhaps TRBD1 as D (5 bases). Trimming shortened V by 4 bases and J by 3 bases, and 13 bases separated the two germline ends. Germline V gene lookup returns CDR1 SEHNR and CDR2 FQNEAQ (reference sequence). There are 16 residues in the CDR3. The DNA for the CDR3 is TGTGCCAGCAGCTCGACAGTTGGAGGCTATAATTCACCCCTCCACTTT. This gives the protein CASSSTVGGYNSPLHF.

The rearrangement joins TRBV18 to TRBJ1-1, with D possibly being TRBD1 (6 bases). This CDR3 is built from 13 residues. Germline V gene sequence: CDR1 KGHSH, CDR2 LQKENI. The V end lost 3 bases, the J end lost 7 bases, and 12 bases lay between the germline ends. The CDR3 bases are TGTGCCAGCTCACCCGACAGGACCAATGAAGCTTTCTTT. It translates to CASSPDRTNEAFF.

The V gene is TRBV12-3 or TRBV12-4, the J gene TRBJ2-2; D perhaps matches TRBD1 (6 bases). This CDR3 contains 15 residues. Trimming shortened V by 2 bases and J by 6 bases, and 13 bases separated the two germline ends. The CDR3 is CASSLSQGIAGELFF. As DNA, the CDR3 is TGTGCCAGCAGTTTATCACAGGGAATCGCCGGGGAGCTGTTTTTT.

This clonotype was counted a few times. V usage is TRBV29-1 and J usage is TRBJ2-2, with 7 positions matching TRBD2. Per germline, CDR1 SQVTM and CDR2 ANQGSEA. The junction had 2 bases not matched to a gene; V was cut back by 0 bases and J by 7 bases. The CDR3 contains 13 residues. DNA of the CDR3: TGCAGCGTTGAAGAGGGGAGGGTCGGGGAGCTGTTTTTT. Amino acids: CSVEEGRVGELFF.